The rows below give T cell receptor beta chains drawn from one sample of a study of blood T cell repertoires in COVID-19. Produced via immunoSEQ multiplex PCR; TCRdb's table is partial and in-frame only. The sample shows around 83,000 clones, roughly 85% of them seen only once. Sequences were obtained from peripheral blood. These receptor sequences come from a man between 50 and 59 years old with active or convalescent COVID-19. The CDR3 runs from the conserved cysteine through the conserved F or W. D genes are given only for firm matches. The size of a clone is reported for some rows only, either as once, few or many, or as a class for expanded clones.

size,J,D,V,CDR3,DNA
.,TRBJ2-7,.,TRBV6-6,CASRGQTSYEQYF,TGTGCCAGCAGAGGACAGACTTCCTACGAGCAGTACTTC
.,TRBJ2-7,TRBD2,TRBV2,CASSGGLAGGSYEQYF,TGTGCCAGCAGTGGGGGACTAGCGGGAGGCTCCTACGAGCAGTACTTC
.,TRBJ2-2,TRBD1,TRBV6-6,CASSKSPGQTTGELFF,TGTGCCAGCAGCAAATCACCGGGACAGACCACCGGGGAGCTGTTTTTT
.,TRBJ1-2,.,TRBV4-2,CASSQPPGQSYGYTF,TGTGCCAGCAGCCAACCTCCGGGACAAAGCTATGGCTACACCTTC
.,TRBJ1-5,TRBD1,TRBV10-1,CASDPTTGTVGQPQHF,TGCGCCAGCGATCCTACGACTGGGACAGTTGGTCAGCCCCAGCATTTT
.,TRBJ2-1,.,TRBV9,CASSVTLWGDNEQFF,TGTGCCAGCAGCGTGACACTGTGGGGGGACAATGAGCAGTTCTTC
.,TRBJ2-7,TRBD1,TRBV6-1,CASQPRTGAYEQYF,TGTGCCAGCCAGCCGAGGACAGGGGCGTACGAGCAGTACTTC
.,TRBJ2-5,.,TRBV18,CAGSPPAGDETQYF,TGTGCCGGCTCACCCCCAGCAGGGGACGAGACCCAGTACTTC
.,TRBJ2-1,.,TRBV7-8,CASSFLGAGEGQQFF,TGTGCCAGCAGCTTTCTGGGGGCTGGGGAGGGGCAGCAGTTCTTC
.,TRBJ1-1,TRBD1,TRBV11-2,CASSPDRGSTEAFF,TGTGCCAGCAGCCCCGACAGGGGGAGCACTGAAGCTTTCTTT
once,TRBJ2-3,.,TRBV27,CASRQTWSPTDTQYF,TGTGCCAGCCGCCAGACTTGGTCCCCAACAGATACGCAGTATTTT
.,TRBJ1-1,TRBD1,TRBV5-6,CASSLGGQGEAFF,TGTGCCAGCAGCTTGGGAGGACAGGGCGAAGCTTTCTTT
few,TRBJ2-7,TRBD1,TRBV5-1,CASSLMGQGEEQYF,TGCGCCAGCAGCTTGATGGGACAGGGGGAAGAGCAGTACTTC
.,TRBJ2-1,TRBD2,TRBV7-6,CASSARGGTSSSYNEQFF,TGTGCCAGCAGCGCCCGCGGGGGGACGTCGAGCTCCTACAATGAGCAGTTCTTC
.,TRBJ2-2,.,TRBV25-1,CASSGPTGNTGELFF,TGTGCCAGCAGTGGACCGACAGGGAACACCGGGGAGCTGTTTTTT
.,TRBJ1-5,TRBD1,TRBV28,CASSLQGPGAKPQHF,TGTGCCAGCAGTCTACAGGGGCCCGGGGCAAAGCCCCAGCATTTT
once,TRBJ2-2,TRBD1,TRBV5-1,CASSSQGAYNTGELFF,TGCGCCAGCAGCTCCCAGGGGGCGTATAACACCGGGGAGCTGTTTTTT
.,TRBJ2-1,TRBD1,TRBV5-1,CASSVTGTAYNEQFF,TGCGCCAGCAGCGTAACCGGGACAGCATACAATGAGCAGTTCTTC
few,TRBJ2-7,TRBD2,TRBV30,CAWNGLAGASTYEQYF,TGTGCCTGGAACGGACTAGCGGGGGCGTCTACCTACGAGCAGTACTTC